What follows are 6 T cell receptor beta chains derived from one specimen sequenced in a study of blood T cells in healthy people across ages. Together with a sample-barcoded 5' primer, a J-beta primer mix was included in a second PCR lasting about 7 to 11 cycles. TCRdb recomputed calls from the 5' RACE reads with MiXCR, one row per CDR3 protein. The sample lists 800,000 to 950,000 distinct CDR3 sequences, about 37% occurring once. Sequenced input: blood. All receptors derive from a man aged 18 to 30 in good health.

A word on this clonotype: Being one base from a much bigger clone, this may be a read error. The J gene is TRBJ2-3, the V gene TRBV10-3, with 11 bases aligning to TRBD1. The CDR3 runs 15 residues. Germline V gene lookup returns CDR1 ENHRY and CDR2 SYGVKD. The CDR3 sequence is CATSEGQGGTDTQYF. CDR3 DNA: TGTGCCACCAGTGAGGGACAGGGGGGGACAGATACGCAGTATTTT.

CDR3 region: CASSQGVTQETQYF. In nucleotides, the CDR3 is TGCGCCAGCAGCCAGGGGGTGACCCAAGAGACCCAGTACTTC. This chain uses TRBV5-1 with TRBJ2-5; 7 bases match TRBD1. V gave up 4 bases and J gave up 1 base; unmatched junction bases: 4. This CDR3 is 14 amino acids long. The V gene's germline CDR1 is SGHRS and CDR2 YFSETQ.

CDR3 DNA sequence: TGTGCCAGCAGTAAAACACTAGCGGGGGGGCCTATGAACCAAGAGACCCAGTACTTC. Protein sequence: CASSKTLAGGPMNQETQYF. This chain joins TRBV27 and TRBJ2-5, with 13 bases fitting TRBD2. The CDR3 length is 19 residues. V lost 5 bases to trimming and J lost 0 bases; unmatched junction nucleotides: 12. Per germline, CDR1 MNHEY and CDR2 SMNVEV (reference sequence).

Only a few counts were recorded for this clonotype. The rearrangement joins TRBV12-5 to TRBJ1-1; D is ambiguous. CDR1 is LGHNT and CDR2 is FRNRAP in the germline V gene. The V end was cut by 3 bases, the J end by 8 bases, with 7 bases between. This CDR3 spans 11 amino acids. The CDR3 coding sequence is TGTGCTAGTGGTTTTGGCTTCGAAGCTTTCTTT. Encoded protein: CASGFGFEAFF.

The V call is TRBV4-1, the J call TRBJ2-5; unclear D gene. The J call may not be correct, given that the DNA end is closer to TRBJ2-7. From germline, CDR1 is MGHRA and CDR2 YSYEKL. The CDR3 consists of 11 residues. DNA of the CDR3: TGCGCCAGCAGCGATTTCTACGAGCAGTACTTC. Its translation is CASSDFYEQYF.

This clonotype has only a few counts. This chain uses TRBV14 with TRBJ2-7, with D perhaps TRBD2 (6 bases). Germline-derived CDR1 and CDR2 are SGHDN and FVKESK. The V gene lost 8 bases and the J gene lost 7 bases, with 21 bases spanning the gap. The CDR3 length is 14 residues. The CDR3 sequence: CASSRSGFYNEQYF. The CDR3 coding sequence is TGTGCCAGCTCCCGGAGCGGGTTCTACAATGAGCAGTACTTC.